The 14 T cell receptor beta chains below come from one sample, sequenced in a study of cytomegalovirus exposure and HLA in healthy donors. Both 60 Vbeta primers and 13 Jbeta primers went into the PCR. The assay was immunoSEQ multiplex PCR, and TCRdb's table has in-frame clones only and misses some. This sample has some 150,000 clones, with around 68% found just once. Source material: PBMCs. These receptors all stem from a man between 40 and 49 years old in good health and CMV-seronegative.

The rearrangement uses TRBV14 and TRBJ2-5; D is perhaps TRBD2 (5 bases). CDR1 SGHDN and CDR2 FVKESK come from the germline V gene. The CDR3 loop spans 14 amino acids. V lost 0 bases and J lost 10, with 15 bases in between. The CDR3 nucleotides read TGTGCCAGCAGCCAAGAGGAGCGGAGGTGGGTCCAGTACTTC. This translates into CASSQEERRWVQYF.

The chain employs TRBV5-1 and TRBJ2-3, with 7 bases fitting TRBD2. The germline V gene encodes CDR1 SGHRS and CDR2 YFSETQ. J lost 2 bases, V lost 4 bases, and 7 bases had no gene match. The CDR3 is made up of 15 amino acids. The CDR3 sequence is CASSQRDYTTDTQYF. CDR3 coding DNA: TGCGCCAGCAGCCAACGGGACTATACCACAGATACGCAGTATTTT.

As regards this clone: One end of the junction varies from germline; a read error may be responsible. J is TRBJ1-1 and V is TRBV7-9; the D is unclear. Germline V CDR1 and CDR2: SEHNR, FQNEAQ (reference sequence). The CDR3 totals 14 residues. In nucleotides, the CDR3 is TGTTCCAGCAGCACACTCAGGATGAACACTGAAGCTTTCTTT. It translates to CSSSTLRMNTEAFF. The full variable domain, its missing parts supplied by reference TRBV7-9 and TRBJ1-1, is DTGVSQNPRHKITKRGQNVTFRCDPISEHNRLYWYRQTLGQGPEFLTYFQNEAQLEKSRLLSDRFSAERPKGSFSTLEIQRTEQGDSAMYLCSSSTLRMNTEAFFGQGTRLTVV.

The chain carries TRBV5-4 and TRBJ2-1; D gene unclear. V was shortened by 4 bases and J by 4 bases, with 3 bases between the two germline ends. The length of the CDR3 is 11 residues. The V gene's germline CDR1 is SGHNT and CDR2 YYREEE (reference sequence). CDR3 protein: CASSQYNEQFF. The CDR3 DNA follows: TGTGCCAGCAGCCAATACAATGAGCAGTTCTTC.

This clone was seen more than once but under ten times. At one boundary the junction diverges from the germline segment, which might be a read error. This chain links TRBV7-9 with TRBJ1-2; possibly TRBD1 for D (6 bases). The CDR3 totals 12 residues. CDR1 is SEHNR and CDR2 is FQNEAQ in the germline V gene (reference sequence). As DNA, the CDR3 is TGTTCCAGCAGTAACAGGGTTTTCGGCTACACCTTC. Translation: CSSSNRVFGYTF.

The chain couples TRBV10-3 to TRBJ2-3, with D perhaps TRBD2 (5 bases). V shed 7 bases and J shed 2 bases, with 19 bases lying between them. Germline V CDR1 and CDR2: ENHRY, SYGVKD. This CDR3 is 16 amino acids long. CDR3 DNA sequence: TGTGCCATCACCTCACAACTAGGAACTAACACAGATACGCAGTATTTT. Amino acid sequence: CAITSQLGTNTDTQYF.

A remark on this clone: The junction does not match germline at one end; this may be a read error. The chain is built from TRBV7-9 and TRBJ2-2; 8 nucleotides agree with TRBD1. This CDR3 comprises 18 residues. CDR1 and CDR2 from the germline V gene are SEHNR and FQNEAQ (reference sequence). The CDR3 DNA follows: TGTTCCAGCAGCTCATTTATGACAGGGGTCCCTAACACCGGGGAGCTGTTTTTT. This translates into CSSSSFMTGVPNTGELFF. Looking up the rest from reference TRBV7-9 and TRBJ2-2 gives the full variable domain: DTGVSQNPRHKITKRGQNVTFRCDPISEHNRLYWYRQTLGQGPEFLTYFQNEAQLEKSRLLSDRFSAERPKGSFSTLEIQRTEQGDSAMYLCSSSSFMTGVPNTGELFFGEGSRLTVL.

V gene TRBV5-1 combines with J gene TRBJ1-2; D gene unclear. The CDR3 length is 12 residues. Germline V gene sequence: CDR1 SGHRS, CDR2 YFSETQ. The CDR3 DNA sequence: TGCTCTATGGAGCCGGAGTCCTATGGCTACACCTTC. Translating it yields CSMEPESYGYTF. The whole variable domain, filled in from reference TRBV5-1 and TRBJ1-2, reads KAGVTQTPRYLIKTRGQQVTLSCSPISGHRSVSWYQQTPGQGLQFLFEYFSETQRNKGNFPGRFSGRQFSNSRSEMNVSTLELGDSALYLCSMEPESYGYTFGSGTRLTVV.

This chain links TRBV5-6 with TRBJ2-1, with TRBD1 identical over 7 bases. The CDR3 contains 18 residues. CDR1 and CDR2 from the germline V gene are SGHDT and YYEEEE. V shed 4 bases, J shed 6 bases, and the junction held 19 bases outside the gene matches. CDR3 nucleotides: TGTGCCAGCAGCATGCGACCTCACTCGGGACAGACAGGCAATGAGCAGTTCTTC. Protein: CASSMRPHSGQTGNEQFF.

This sequence joins TRBV11-3 and TRBJ2-5; TRBD2 is a possible D gene (6 bases). The tail of the sequence fits TRBJ2-7 better, so the J call may be wrong. In germline, CDR1 is SGHNT, CDR2 YENEEA. CDR3 length: 14 amino acids. CDR3 nucleotide sequence: TGTGCCAGCAGCCCAGCGGGTTTGTTCTACGAGCAGTACTTC. This encodes CASSPAGLFYEQYF.

The chain couples TRBV25-1 to TRBJ2-6; tentatively, D is TRBD2 (6 bases). Germline V gives CDR1 MGHDK, CDR2 SYGVNS. The CDR3 loop spans 15 amino acids. Trimming took 8 bases from V and 0 from J, leaving 11 bases between them. For the CDR3, the DNA is TGTGCCAGCGGGTGGGGAGGCTCTGGGGCCAACGTCCTGACTTTC. The encoded protein is CASGWGGSGANVLTF. Together with reference TRBV25-1 and TRBJ2-6, the CDR3 gives the full variable domain: EADIYQTPRYLVIGTGKKITLECSQTMGHDKMYWYQQDPGMELHLIHYSYGVNSTEKGDLSSESTVSRIRTEHFPLTLESARPSHTSQYLCASGWGGSGANVLTFGAGSRLTVL.

This clone has a handful of counts. V gene TRBV19 combines with J gene TRBJ2-6, with unresolved D. The CDR3 has 13 residues. Germline lookup yields CDR1 LNHDA and CDR2 SQIVND (reference sequence). V lost 7 bases, J lost 1 base, and 5 bases lay in between. CDR3 protein: CASTKSGANVLTF. As DNA, the CDR3 is TGTGCCAGTACCAAATCTGGGGCCAACGTCCTGACTTTC.

With regard to this clone: Other DNA variants within this sample encode the same CDR3. The chain recombines TRBV6-5 with TRBJ2-2; 11 bases map to TRBD2. Germline assignment: CDR1 MNHEY and CDR2 SVGAGI. CDR3 length: 16 amino acids. V was pared by 2 bases and J by 4 bases, with 3 bases of the junction left unmatched. Here the CDR3 reads CASSYPGTSGTGELFF. CDR3 DNA sequence: TGTGCCAGCAGTTACCCCGGGACTAGCGGCACCGGGGAGCTGTTTTTT.

This clone was recorded a few times. The CDR3 region has the DNA TGTGCCAGCAGCCCCGGGACAGGGGGCCAAGCTTTCTTT. Translating gives CASSPGTGGQAFF. This chain links TRBV11-3 with TRBJ1-1; 12 positions match TRBD1. CDR1 is SGHNT and CDR2 is YENEEA in the germline V gene. Trimming removed 5 bases from V and 9 bases from J; junction bases left unmatched: 4. The length of the CDR3 is 13 residues.